This T cell receptor (beta chain) was captured in a study of T cell changes during pregnancy in multiple sclerosis. In germline, CDR1 is MNHNS, CDR2 SASEGT. The CDR3 is made up of 13 amino acids. V gave up 4 bases and J gave up 5 bases; unmatched junction bases: 0. The data were produced by immunoSEQ multiplex PCR, yet TCRdb's version contains in-frame clones alone and is incomplete. This table has 40,000 to 45,000 clones, about 88% appearing once. This rearrangement joins TRBV6-1 to TRBJ2-5, with TRBD2 identical over 11 bases. The sequence was collected from a female donor with multiple sclerosis, enrolled in a pregnancy study. The source material was CD4+ T cells from peripheral blood mononuclear cells, sampled in the first trimester of pregnancy. The CDR3 region is CASSGTSGETQYF. CDR3 DNA sequence: TGTGCCAGCAGTGGGACTAGCGGGGAGACCCAGTACTTC.